One sample yielded the 12 T cell receptor beta chains listed below, sequenced in a study of shared clonotypes between healthy human individuals. TCRdb keeps only in-frame clones here, not all; method: immunoSEQ multiplex PCR. The sample holds more than 550,000 clones, around 77% seen once. Sequences were obtained from memory CD4+ T cells sorted from blood. The subset was: CD45RA-negative fraction. The receptors shown here come from a woman younger than 45 in good health.

The chain has TRBV19 and TRBJ1-1; D is uncertain. This CDR3 region has 15 residues. In germline, CDR1 is LNHDA, CDR2 SQIVND (reference sequence). Trimming pared 5 bases from V and 3 bases from J, leaving 16 bases between. The CDR3 DNA is TGTGCCAGTAGTCGACTCGCTTCTGGGGACACTGAAGCTTTCTTT. It yields the protein CASSRLASGDTEAFF.

The V gene is TRBV12-5, the J gene TRBJ2-1; D may be TRBD1 or TRBD2 (5 bases each). V was clipped by 0 bases and J by 7 bases, with 13 bases between them. Germline V gene lookup returns CDR1 LGHNT and CDR2 FRNRAP. The CDR3 contains 15 residues. Here the CDR3 DNA reads TGTGCTAGTGGTTTGGTACTGGGGGAGCTGAATGAGCAGTTCTTC. Amino acids: CASGLVLGELNEQFF.

The table lists this clone with a few counts. This chain links TRBV27 with TRBJ2-3; TRBD2 might be the D (6 bases). Germline V gene lookup returns CDR1 MNHEY and CDR2 SMNVEV (reference sequence). V gave up 1 base and J gave up 0 bases, with 11 bases separating them. The CDR3 extends over 16 amino acids. The CDR3 bases are TGTGCCAGCAGTTTATTACGGGAGAGTAGCACAGATACGCAGTATTTT. This codes for CASSLLRESSTDTQYF.

This clone was counted at least ten times. Different DNA sequences within this sample yield the same CDR3. The chain carries TRBV2 and TRBJ2-6, with D uncertain. Trimming stripped 4 bases from V and 1 base from J, with 5 bases between. This CDR3 comprises 14 residues. Germline V lookup: CDR1 SNHLY, CDR2 FYNNEI. This CDR3 is CASSVRSGANVLTF. The DNA for the CDR3 is TGTGCCAGCAGTGTACGGTCTGGGGCCAACGTCCTGACTTTC.

CDR3 bases: TGTGCCAGTAGTATGGCGCCTGGAAACACCATATATTTT. It translates to CASSMAPGNTIYF. The genes are TRBV19 and TRBJ1-3; D unresolved. Per germline, CDR1 LNHDA and CDR2 SQIVND (reference sequence). V was trimmed by 3 bases and J by 2 bases, leaving 5 bases between them. The CDR3 totals 13 residues.

V gene TRBV29-1 combines with J gene TRBJ1-1, with 7 bases identical to TRBD1. CDR1 and CDR2 (germline): SQVTM, ANQGSEA. Trimming took 4 bases from V and 1 from J; bases not matched to a gene: 6. This CDR3 comprises 14 residues. The CDR3 coding sequence is TGCAGCGTTGCATGGCCAGGGGGGAACACTGAAGCTTTCTTT. Translation gives CSVAWPGGNTEAFF.

Comment on this clone: Its ends do not fully match the called genes, so a read error is possible. The sample holds other DNA sequences that translate to the same CDR3. CDR3 sequence reads: CASSYQENTEAFF. The CDR3 coding sequence is TGTGCCAGCAGTTACCAGGAGAACACTGAAGCCTTCTTT. This chain uses TRBV6-5 with TRBJ1-1; D ambiguous. Germline assignment: CDR1 MNHEY and CDR2 SVGAGI. This CDR3 has 13 amino acids.

The chain joins TRBV6-5 to TRBJ1-4, with 9 nucleotides matching TRBD1. The V and J ends lost 7 bases and 11 bases, in that order; junction bases with no gene match: 14. The length of the CDR3 is 15 residues. Germline loops: CDR1 MNHEY, CDR2 SVGAGI. CDR3 bases: TGTGCCAGCACCCTTCTACCCGGGACAGGGAGTAAACTGTTTTTT. It encodes CASTLLPGTGSKLFF.

The gene calls are TRBV19 and TRBJ2-7; TRBD1 agrees at 7 bases. In germline, CDR1 is LNHDA, CDR2 SQIVND (reference sequence). The V and J ends lost 3 bases and 6 bases, in that order; junction bases with no gene match: 5. The CDR3 contains 13 residues. For the CDR3, the DNA is TGTGCCAGTAGTATGACAGGGCCTGGCGAGCAGTACTTC. Translated: CASSMTGPGEQYF.

V is TRBV28 and J is TRBJ2-3, with D tentatively TRBD2 (5 bases). The ends were cut back, 3 bases at V and 2 bases at J, with 12 bases in the middle. The CDR3 consists of 15 residues. CDR1 is MDHEN and CDR2 is SYDVKM in the germline V gene. CDR3 coding DNA: TGTGCCAGCAGTTTCCGGGGTATTCTCACAGATACGCAGTATTTT. As protein: CASSFRGILTDTQYF.

This chain connects TRBV6-5 to TRBJ2-2; 10 bases match TRBD2. The CDR3 runs to 15 residues. Germline values: CDR1 MNHEY, CDR2 SVGAGI. The V gene end was trimmed by 6 bases and the J gene end by 4 bases; junction bases not matched to a gene: 5. CDR3 region: CASRETSGFTGELFF. The DNA of the CDR3 is TGTGCCAGCAGGGAGACTAGCGGGTTCACCGGGGAGCTGTTTTTT.

The chain recombines TRBV2 with TRBJ2-4; 7 bases align to TRBD1. This CDR3 is 15 amino acids long. From germline, CDR1 is SNHLY and CDR2 FYNNEI. V lost 3 bases, J lost 4 bases, and 6 bases stayed unmatched. CDR3 nucleotide sequence: TGTGCCAGCAGTGACGACCGGGACAGAAAAAACATTCAGTACTTC. Translating it yields CASSDDRDRKNIQYF.